This entry lists 15 T cell receptor beta chains sequenced from one sample in a study of a mutant IDH1 vaccine in newly diagnosed glioma. Here immunoSEQ multiplex PCR was the method, and the copy in TCRdb shows in-frame clones only, minus some. The sample consists of tens of thousands of clones, 85% to 95% of them appearing once. Time point here: baseline, week 1 (first vaccination visit). The treatment here: pre-vaccination baseline after standard-of-care therapy. Source: PBMCs, taken from a glioma patient treated with radiotherapy, temozolomide or both. The receptors originated from a man aged 35-49 years with glioma.

The chain couples TRBV6-1 to TRBJ2-7; 10 nucleotides match TRBD2. CDR1 is MNHNS and CDR2 is SASEGT in the germline V gene. The V gene end was trimmed by 4 bases and the J gene end by 2 bases; junction bases not matched to a gene: 5. This CDR3 is 15 amino acids long. CDR3 residues: CASSGGLAEAYEQYF. As DNA, the CDR3 is TGTGCCAGCAGTGGAGGACTAGCGGAAGCCTACGAGCAGTACTTC.

The chain employs TRBV5-1 and TRBJ1-1, with D tentatively TRBD1 (5 bases). Trimming took 4 bases from V and 1 from J, leaving 11 bases between them. Per germline, CDR1 SGHRS and CDR2 YFSETQ. The CDR3 covers 14 residues. This CDR3 reads CASSNGGGNTEAFF. In nucleotides, the CDR3 is TGCGCCAGCAGCAATGGTGGGGGGAACACTGAAGCTTTCTTT.

The chain combines TRBV7-9 with TRBJ1-4; a weak D match, TRBD1 (5 bases). The V gene lost 2 bases and the J gene lost 8 bases, with 6 bases spanning the gap. Germline-derived CDR1 and CDR2 are SEHNR and FQNEAQ (reference sequence). This CDR3 region has 12 residues. This CDR3 reads CASSLPGEKLFF. CDR3 bases: TGTGCCAGCAGCTTACCAGGGGAAAAACTGTTTTTT.

The chain joins TRBV28 to TRBJ2-7; 9 nucleotides match TRBD1. Per the germline V gene, CDR1 is MDHEN and CDR2 is SYDVKM. The CDR3 is made up of 16 amino acids. The V and J ends lost 2 bases and 3 bases, in that order; junction bases with no gene match: 8. The chain's CDR3 is CASSLETGGLGYEQYF. Written as DNA, the CDR3 is TGTGCCAGCAGTTTAGAGACAGGGGGATTGGGCTACGAGCAGTACTTC.

The chain is built from TRBV9 and TRBJ2-2; weak D call: TRBD1 (6 bases). Germline CDR1 SGDLS, CDR2 YYNGEE. Trimming shortened V by 4 bases and J by 6 bases, and 19 bases separated the two germline ends. This CDR3 spans 16 amino acids. The CDR3 sequence is CASSPPGQDPPGELFF. CDR3 bases: TGTGCCAGCAGCCCCCCGGGACAAGATCCCCCCGGGGAGCTGTTTTTT.

The rearrangement joins TRBV5-1 to TRBJ2-1, with TRBD1 identical over 7 bases. In germline, CDR1 is SGHRS, CDR2 YFSETQ. The CDR3 is made up of 14 amino acids. The junction had 4 bases not matched to a gene; V was cut back by 4 bases and J by 3 bases. The CDR3 bases are TGCGCCAGCAGCCCTAGGGACAGCTACAATGAGCAGTTCTTC. The encoded protein is CASSPRDSYNEQFF. The full variable domain, completed using reference TRBV5-1 and TRBJ2-1, is KAGVTQTPRYLIKTRGQQVTLSCSPISGHRSVSWYQQTPGQGLQFLFEYFSETQRNKGNFPGRFSGRQFSNSRSEMNVSTLELGDSALYLCASSPRDSYNEQFFGPGTRLTVL.

The CDR3 here is CASSPRVQGSSGELFF. Here the CDR3 DNA reads TGTGCCAGCAGCCCCAGGGTACAGGGAAGTTCCGGGGAGCTGTTTTTT. V and J are TRBV7-9 and TRBJ2-2; a possible D gene is TRBD1 (6 bases). CDR1 SEHNR and CDR2 FQNEAQ come from the germline V gene (reference sequence). V dropped 5 bases and J dropped 6 bases, with 19 bases sitting between them. The CDR3 runs 16 residues.

This clone was seen once. V and J are TRBV7-6 and TRBJ2-2; D remains ambiguous. The CDR3 sequence is 13 residues long. Germline loops: CDR1 SGHVS, CDR2 FNYEAQ. Trimming removed 1 base at V and 6 bases at J, with 6 bases between. The DNA of the CDR3 is TGTGCCAGCAGCTTAGGGTTAGCCGGGGAGCTGTTTTTT. It translates to CASSLGLAGELFF.

The chain combines TRBV4-2 with TRBJ2-7, with 12 positions matching TRBD2. The junction had 5 bases not matched to a gene; V was cut back by 0 bases and J by 2 bases. CDR1 and CDR2 from the germline V gene are LGHNA and YNFKEQ. The length of the CDR3 is 17 residues. Here the CDR3 DNA reads TGTGCCAGCAGCCAAGAGGACCCTAGCGGGGGGGCCTACGAGCAGTACTTC. This codes for CASSQEDPSGGAYEQYF.

The chain combines TRBV14 with TRBJ1-1, with D tentatively TRBD1 (5 bases). Germline V gene lookup returns CDR1 SGHDN and CDR2 FVKESK. Trimming took off 1 base at V and 3 bases at J, with 15 bases between the two ends. This CDR3 comprises 16 residues. CDR3 loop: CASSQVPGGSYTEAFF. The CDR3 bases are TGTGCCAGCAGCCAAGTTCCCGGGGGAAGTTACACTGAAGCTTTCTTT.

The chain has TRBV6-4 and TRBJ2-6, with D perhaps TRBD1 (5 bases). From germline, CDR1 is MRHNA and CDR2 SNTAGT. The CDR3 has 16 amino acids. V lost 6 bases to trimming and J lost 0 bases, with 12 bases between them. This CDR3 reads CASSVTDGSGANVLTF. The CDR3 coding sequence is TGTGCCAGCAGCGTGACAGATGGCTCTGGGGCCAACGTCCTGACTTTC.

The table lists this clone with a count of one. The chain has TRBV5-5 and TRBJ1-1; D uncertain. The CDR3 extends over 13 amino acids. Trimming removed 2 bases from V and 0 bases from J, with 5 bases in between. Germline loops: CDR1 SGHKS, CDR2 YYEKEE (reference sequence). Here the CDR3 DNA reads TGTGCCAGCAGCTTCGTCCTGAACACTGAAGCTTTCTTT. Its protein is CASSFVLNTEAFF.

The chain is built from TRBV2 and TRBJ1-3; D is perhaps TRBD1 (6 bases). V lost 4 bases and J 0 bases, leaving 16 bases between the germline ends. Germline CDR1 SNHLY, CDR2 FYNNEI. The CDR3 has 17 residues. CDR3 DNA sequence: TGTGCCAGCAGTGGGCCGGACAGCGTGAGCTCTGGAAACACCATATATTTT. This translates into CASSGPDSVSSGNTIYF. Full variable domain (remainder filled in from reference TRBV2 and TRBJ1-3): EPEVTQTPSHQVTQMGQEVILRCVPISNHLYFYWYRQILGQKVEFLVSFYNNEISEKSEIFDDQFSVERPDGSNFTLKIRSTKLEDSAMYFCASSGPDSVSSGNTIYFGEGSWLTVV.

This clone was picked up one time. The chain combines TRBV2 with TRBJ1-2, with a weak D call TRBD1 (5 bases). Trimming removed 6 bases from V and 0 bases from J, with 20 bases in between. The CDR3 is 17 residues long. Germline-derived CDR1 and CDR2 are SNHLY and FYNNEI. The CDR3 DNA reads as TGTGCCAGCAGCCCAGAGGAGGGGCTGTTGTCTAACTATGGCTACACCTTC. It translates to CASSPEEGLLSNYGYTF.

This chain links TRBV5-1 with TRBJ2-3; 10 bases align to TRBD2. This CDR3 has 14 residues. V was pared by 0 bases and J by 5 bases, with 0 bases of the junction left unmatched. Per germline, CDR1 SGHRS and CDR2 YFSETQ. The CDR3 protein is CASSLGTSGDTQYF. DNA of the CDR3: TGCGCCAGCAGCTTGGGGACTAGCGGAGATACGCAGTATTTT.